This T cell receptor (beta chain) was captured by sequencing in a study of cytomegalovirus exposure and HLA in healthy donors. V gave up 6 bases and J gave up 6 bases; unmatched junction bases: 13. The CDR3 spans 15 residues. Germline CDR1 reads MNHEY; CDR2 reads SVGAGI. Study observations and caveats: Being indistinguishable, some V segments were excluded, TRBV6-2 and TRBV6-3 among them. In a later analysis, TCR beta V- and J-gene trimming showed a link to a missense DCLRE1C variant. Compared with the roughly 700-donor mean, an Asian-associated ancestry cluster reportedly had fewer N-insertions, according to a later analysis. Earlier analysis looked at TCR beta V segments, and most were productive about 90% or about 30% of the time.

As concerns this clone: Its cognate antigen is unknown.

The PCR contained 60 Vbeta and 13 Jbeta primers. Profiling relied on immunoSEQ multiplex PCR, and the TCRdb table lists in-frame clones only, not all of them. The profile shows around 120,000 clones, 65% to 80% of them singletons. The sequence was obtained from a woman in her thirties or forties in good health and CMV-seronegative. The rearrangement uses TRBV6-5 and TRBJ2-7, with 8 bases that match TRBD2. The sequencing input was PBMCs. In DNA form, the CDR3 reads TGTGCCAGCAGAACACCGGGACTAGGGCCGCTCGAGCAGTACTTC. It encodes CASRTPGLGPLEQYF.